The next 27 T cell receptor beta chains were all read from a single sample in a study of T cell changes during pregnancy in multiple sclerosis. The repertoire was sequenced with immunoSEQ multiplex PCR; TCRdb's copy has only in-frame clones and lacks some. Of over 70,000 clones in the sample, around 93% were seen once. Sequenced material: peripheral blood, taken in the first trimester of pregnancy. The receptors derive from a female donor in good health, enrolled as a control in a pregnancy study.

This chain uses TRBV4-1 with TRBJ2-7, with D perhaps TRBD1 (5 bases). Germline values: CDR1 MGHRA, CDR2 YSYEKL. The CDR3 length is 14 residues. The germline V and J ends were trimmed by 1 base and 4 bases, with 11 bases remaining between them. CDR3 in amino acids: CASSQGLSGYEQYF. DNA of the CDR3: TGCGCCAGCAGCCAAGGGCTGTCAGGGTACGAGCAGTACTTC.

The V call is TRBV27, the J call TRBJ1-5; 10 nucleotides agree with TRBD1. The CDR3 spans 14 residues. V dropped 8 bases and J dropped 7; count of bases not matched to a gene: 8. Per germline, CDR1 MNHEY and CDR2 SMNVEV (reference sequence). Here the CDR3 reads CASWGQGRKQPQHF. For the CDR3, the DNA is TGTGCCAGCTGGGGACAGGGGAGAAAGCAGCCCCAGCATTTT.

The chain combines TRBV4-2 with TRBJ1-6; D is unclear. Trimming cost V 4 bases and J 0 bases, with 16 bases left between them. Germline CDR1 LGHNA, CDR2 YNFKEQ. The CDR3 consists of 18 residues. CDR3 in DNA: TGTGCCAGCAGCCTCCTAGCCTCAGTCAGCTCCTATAATTCACCCCTCCACTTT. Translation: CASSLLASVSSYNSPLHF.

This chain joins TRBV5-6 and TRBJ2-1, with unresolved D. V was trimmed by 2 bases and J by 10 bases, leaving 10 bases between them. The CDR3 runs 12 residues. Germline CDR1 reads SGHDT; CDR2 reads YYEEEE. The DNA for the CDR3 is TGTGCCAGCAGCTTAGAGTTTTGGGAGCAGTTCTTC. It encodes CASSLEFWEQFF.

The chain recombines TRBV7-3 with TRBJ2-3; 12 positions match TRBD2. This CDR3 spans 17 amino acids. Germline trimming cut 2 bases from V and 5 bases from J; bases unmatched to any gene: 8. Germline V gives CDR1 SGHTA, CDR2 FQGTGA. The CDR3: CASSLFGTGLAGDTQYF. CDR3 nucleotides: TGTGCCAGCAGCTTATTTGGAACGGGACTAGCGGGAGATACGCAGTATTTT.

The chain carries TRBV12-5 and TRBJ2-2; possibly TRBD2 for D (7 bases). This CDR3 comprises 15 residues. V lost 6 bases and J lost 3, with 14 bases in between. Per germline, CDR1 LGHNT and CDR2 FRNRAP. Written as DNA, the CDR3 is TGTGCTAGTGGCCCCGGGGGGCCGGACACCGGGGAGCTGTTTTTT. This translates into CASGPGGPDTGELFF.

The chain carries TRBV4-1 and TRBJ1-1; TRBD1 might be the D (5 bases). Deletions cut 0 bases from V and 10 bases from J, with 15 bases between. Germline lookup yields CDR1 MGHRA and CDR2 YSYEKL. CDR3 size: 14 residues. Here the CDR3 DNA reads TGCGCCAGCAGCCAAGATATTACCAGGACATCAGCTTTCTTT. Protein sequence: CASSQDITRTSAFF.

This clone was seen a few times. A junction boundary mismatches the germline segment, possibly from a read error. V is TRBV7-7 and J is TRBJ1-4, with 7 bases identical to TRBD1. The CDR3 consists of 15 residues. Germline CDR1 and CDR2: SSHAT and FNYEAQ (reference sequence). The CDR3 sequence: CASSLERGPNEKLFF. DNA of the CDR3: TGTGCTAGCAGCTTAGAAAGGGGGCCGAATGAAAAACTGTTTTTT.

The chain uses TRBV4-3 and TRBJ1-1; TRBD1 matches 7 bases. The CDR3 is 15 residues long. The V segment lost 4 bases and the J segment 3 bases; nucleotides outside the gene matches: 8. Germline V lookup: CDR1 LGHNA, CDR2 YSLEER. The CDR3 region has the DNA TGCGCCAGCAGCCGACGGACAGGAGTGGACACTGAAGCTTTCTTT. The encoded protein is CASSRRTGVDTEAFF.

This CDR3 is CASSPGGRQFF. CDR3 nucleotides: TGTGCCAGCAGCCCCGGGGGGAGGCAGTTCTTC. The chain combines TRBV7-2 with TRBJ2-1, with 7 nucleotides matching TRBD2. CDR1 is SGHTA and CDR2 is FQGNSA in the germline V gene. This CDR3 region has 11 residues. With V trimmed by 5 bases and J by 12 bases, 4 bases remained unmatched.

The gene calls are TRBV11-3 and TRBJ1-6, with a possible D match to TRBD1 (6 bases). Germline-derived CDR1 and CDR2 are SGHNT and YENEEA. V shed 4 bases and J shed 8 bases, with 9 bases lying between them. The CDR3 has 13 residues. This chain's CDR3 is CASSYRDDSPLHF. DNA for the CDR3: TGTGCCAGCAGCTACAGGGATGATTCACCCCTCCACTTT.

The chain's CDR3 is CASSLGTGAPYGYTF. The CDR3 DNA reads as TGTGCCAGCAGTTTAGGGACAGGGGCACCCTATGGCTACACCTTC. This chain uses TRBV28 with TRBJ1-2, with TRBD1 identical over 10 bases. The CDR3 covers 15 residues. Trimming cost V 2 bases and J 4 bases; bases outside gene matches: 4. Germline V gene data show CDR1 as MDHEN and CDR2 as SYDVKM.

The rearrangement links TRBV18 to TRBJ1-1, with D tentatively TRBD1 (5 bases). The germline V and J ends were trimmed by 3 bases and 4 bases, with 15 bases remaining between them. CDR1 is KGHSH and CDR2 is LQKENI in the germline V gene. The CDR3 spans 15 residues. DNA of the CDR3: TGTGCCAGCTCACCCCTCGGGGGGGAGGGCACTGAAGCTTTCTTT. Its protein is CASSPLGGEGTEAFF.

The rearrangement uses TRBV27 and TRBJ1-2, with D hard to call. The V end was cut by 8 bases, the J end by 7 bases, with 14 bases between. In germline, CDR1 is MNHEY, CDR2 SMNVEV (reference sequence). The CDR3 spans 12 residues. CDR3: CASGPKEVGYTF. DNA of the CDR3: TGTGCCAGCGGCCCAAAAGAGGTTGGCTACACCTTC.

V gene TRBV18 combines with J gene TRBJ1-5; TRBD1 aligns across 8 bases. Unmatched junction bases numbered 1, after V lost 3 bases and J lost 0 bases. In germline, CDR1 is KGHSH, CDR2 LQKENI. This CDR3 has 15 amino acids. The CDR3, as DNA: TGTGCCAGCTCACCGACAGGGGATAGCAATCAGCCCCAGCATTTT. Translation gives CASSPTGDSNQPQHF.

This chain joins TRBV5-4 and TRBJ1-4; unclear D gene. V lost 3 bases to trimming and J lost 2 bases, with 14 bases between them. There are 16 residues in the CDR3. CDR1 and CDR2 from the germline V gene are SGHNT and YYREEE (reference sequence). Here the CDR3 reads CASSSRSGGTNEKLFF. The CDR3 nucleotides are TGTGCCAGCAGCTCCAGGTCAGGAGGCACTAATGAAAAACTGTTTTTT.

This clone has just one count. The chain couples TRBV7-3 to TRBJ2-3, with D possibly being TRBD1 (5 bases). Trimming cost V 8 bases and J 0 bases, with 9 bases left between them. Looked up from germline, CDR1 is SGHTA and CDR2 is FQGTGA. This CDR3 is 13 amino acids long. CDR3 amino acids: CASGQGSTDTQYF. CDR3 DNA: TGTGCCAGCGGGCAGGGAAGCACAGATACGCAGTATTTT.

The chain has TRBV6-1 and TRBJ2-5, with a tentative D call TRBD2 (6 bases). The germline CDR1 and CDR2 sequences are MNHNS and SASEGT. The CDR3 contains 15 residues. V was cut by 0 bases and J by 2 bases, with 10 bases left in between. In DNA, the CDR3 is TGTGCCAGCAGTGAAGCATGGAGGGAACAAGAGACCCAGTACTTC. It yields the protein CASSEAWREQETQYF.

The chain joins TRBV9 to TRBJ2-3; 10 nucleotides agree with TRBD2. Germline assignment: CDR1 SGDLS and CDR2 YYNGEE. Unmatched junction bases numbered 6, after V lost 4 bases and J lost 4 bases. The CDR3 totals 15 residues. The CDR3 nucleotides are TGTGCCAGCAGCTCTAGCGGGGGAGCCTCAGATACGCAGTATTTT. The encoded protein is CASSSSGGASDTQYF.

V is TRBV7-9 and J is TRBJ2-7; TRBD1 is a possible D gene (5 bases). The CDR3 extends over 14 amino acids. Germline loops: CDR1 SEHNR, CDR2 FQNEAQ (reference sequence). V lost 2 bases and J lost 3, with 11 bases in between. The CDR3 spells CASSLSDRNYEQYF. CDR3 DNA sequence: TGTGCCAGCAGCTTAAGTGACAGAAACTACGAGCAGTACTTC. Based on the CDR3 plus reference TRBV7-9 and TRBJ2-7, the full variable domain is DTGVSQNPRHKITKRGQNVTFRCDPISEHNRLYWYRQTLGQGPEFLTYFQNEAQLEKSRLLSDRFSAERPKGSFSTLEIQRTEQGDSAMYLCASSLSDRNYEQYFGPGTRLTVT.

This sequence joins TRBV2 and TRBJ1-1; no reliable D call. V was cut by 7 bases and J by 5 bases, with 14 bases left in between. Germline-derived CDR1 and CDR2 are SNHLY and FYNNEI. CDR3 length equals 13 residues. CDR3 in DNA: TGTGCCAGCATCCAGGAATCGGGGACTGAAGCTTTCTTT. Translated, it gives CASIQESGTEAFF.

This rearrangement joins TRBV29-1 to TRBJ2-5; possible D gene TRBD1, 5 bases. Deletions cut 8 bases from V and 1 base from J, with 14 bases between. The CDR3 totals 13 residues. Germline CDR1 reads SQVTM; CDR2 reads ANQGSEA. CDR3 protein: CSLAAGLQETQYF. The DNA of the CDR3 is TGCAGCCTGGCGGCAGGGCTCCAAGAGACCCAGTACTTC.

The chain carries TRBV6-6 and TRBJ1-6; the match to TRBD1 covers 7 bases. Germline CDR1 and CDR2: MNHNY and SVGAGI (reference sequence). This CDR3 is 14 amino acids long. J lost 10 bases, V lost 5 bases, and 8 bases had no gene match. CDR3 residues: CASSPGTVKSPLHF. In DNA, the CDR3 is TGTGCCAGCAGTCCCGGGACAGTTAAATCACCCCTCCACTTT.

V is TRBV7-2 and J is TRBJ1-2; TRBD1 matches at 8 bases. V shed 0 bases, J shed 4 bases, and the junction held 7 bases outside the gene matches. CDR3 length equals 16 residues. Germline CDR1 SGHTA, CDR2 FQGNSA. The CDR3 sequence: CASSLAPTGTGYGYTF. CDR3 coding DNA: TGTGCCAGCAGCTTAGCGCCTACCGGGACAGGCTATGGCTACACCTTC.

The chain joins TRBV29-1 to TRBJ2-7; 12 positions agree with TRBD2. The CDR3 has 15 residues. Germline V CDR1 and CDR2: SQVTM, ANQGSEA. V was pared by 1 base and J by 3 bases, with 4 bases of the junction left unmatched. CDR3 loop: CSVEGSTSGGYEQYF. CDR3 DNA: TGCAGCGTTGAAGGGTCGACTAGCGGGGGCTACGAGCAGTACTTC.

On this clone itself: It may be a read error: a sequence one base away is much more abundant. Other DNA sequences of this sample code for an identical CDR3. The chain links TRBV18 to TRBJ2-2; 8 bases agree with TRBD2. The CDR3 totals 15 residues. The V segment lost 7 bases and the J segment 4 bases; nucleotides outside the gene matches: 8. Germline V gives CDR1 KGHSH, CDR2 LQKENI. In DNA, the CDR3 is TGTGCCAGCTACAGCGGGGGCGCAAGCACCGGGGAGCTGTTTTTT. Amino acids: CASYSGGASTGELFF.

The rearrangement links TRBV10-1 to TRBJ2-4, with D possibly being TRBD2 (6 bases). Trimming stripped 3 bases from V and 3 bases from J, with 12 bases between. The CDR3 is made up of 15 amino acids. CDR1 WNHNN and CDR2 SYGVQD come from the germline V gene (reference sequence). DNA for the CDR3: TGCGCCAGCAGTGAAGAATCGGGAGACAAAAACATTCAGTACTTC. Encoded protein: CASSEESGDKNIQYF.